The sequence of this T cell receptor beta chain was determined in a study of shared clonotypes between healthy human individuals. Germline assignment: CDR1 SGHRS and CDR2 YFSETQ. The CDR3 covers 16 residues. V shed 0 bases and J shed 12 bases, with 22 bases lying between them. Clones were sequenced by immunoSEQ multiplex PCR, and TCRdb holds only the in-frame ones, with some missing. The profile shows around 1.6 million clones, under 99% of them singletons. The chain combines TRBV5-1 with TRBJ2-1; possible D gene TRBD2, 6 bases. Sample: naive CD4+ T cells sorted from blood. The subset: CD45RA+ positively selected. The clonotype was recovered from a man aged 25-45 years in good health. The CDR3 coding sequence is TGCGCCAGCAGCTTGGATCCAGCGGGCGCGGCCAGAGTGCAGTTCTTC. Its translation: CASSLDPAGAARVQFF.